The 9 T cell receptor beta chains below come from one sample, sequenced in a study of shared clonotypes between healthy human individuals (dated by TCRdb to 2018 to 2021). Libraries were prepared through the immunoSEQ multiplex PCR assay. TCRdb carries this immuneACCESS record with in-frame sequences only. Its versions omit some clonotypes, under half of them owing to an unresolved V gene in the studies checked, with the rest unexplained. The sample table lists about 2.4 million clones, roughly 93% of them with a count of one. 0.35% to 0.45% of the sample is held by the ten biggest clonotypes. Sequencing was performed on naive CD4+ T cells from PBMCs. The sample's cell subset or site label, in plain terms: CD45RA+ positively selected. Receptor source: a man younger than 30 in good health. Some clones in this sample may be carry-over from other donors' samples.

This sequence joins TRBV5-4 and TRBJ2-6; 9 nucleotides line up with TRBD2. V was clipped by 0 bases and J by 1 base; unmatched bases: 8. The germline V gene has CDR1 SGHNT and CDR2 YYREEE (reference sequence). CDR3 size: 19 residues. The CDR3 sequence is CASSLASRLAASGANVLTF. The CDR3 DNA sequence: TGTGCCAGCAGCTTGGCCTCGAGACTAGCGGCTTCTGGGGCCAACGTCCTGACTTTC.

The V and J genes are TRBV10-3 and TRBJ1-1; D gene ambiguous. The germline V gene encodes CDR1 ENHRY and CDR2 SYGVKD. CDR3 length equals 12 residues. The germline V and J ends were trimmed by 3 bases and 12 bases, with 14 bases remaining between them. CDR3 DNA: TGTGCCATCAGTGACGTCCCTACGTACACTTTCTTT. It translates to CAISDVPTYTFF.

This rearrangement joins TRBV7-2 to TRBJ1-4; D is unclear. This CDR3 is built from 15 residues. V lost 2 bases to trimming and J lost 3 bases, with 10 bases between them. Germline CDR1 SGHTA, CDR2 FQGNSA. The CDR3 here is CASSLNRVPNEKLFF. In nucleotides, the CDR3 is TGTGCCAGCAGCTTAAACCGGGTTCCTAATGAAAAACTGTTTTTT.

V usage is TRBV10-3 and J usage is TRBJ2-1; TRBD2 matches at 8 bases. There are 13 residues in the CDR3. V lost 11 bases to trimming and J lost 8 bases; unmatched junction nucleotides: 11. The germline CDR1 and CDR2 sequences are ENHRY and SYGVKD. The CDR3 reads CALAGREGDEQFF. CDR3 coding DNA: TGTGCCCTCGCTGGACGGGAGGGGGATGAGCAGTTCTTC.

This clone was seen a single time. J is TRBJ2-5 and V is TRBV5-1; 11 bases match TRBD1. The germline CDR1 and CDR2 sequences are SGHRS and YFSETQ. With 5 bases clipped from V and 5 bases from J, the junction kept 8 bases outside the gene matches. This CDR3 contains 15 residues. The CDR3 reads CASRSGQGAVETQYF. The CDR3 DNA reads TGCGCCAGCAGATCAGGACAGGGGGCTGTCGAGACCCAGTACTTC.

The rearrangement links TRBV18 to TRBJ2-5; tentatively, D is TRBD2 (5 bases). The CDR3 runs to 14 residues. Germline loops: CDR1 KGHSH, CDR2 LQKENI. The V and J ends lost 2 bases and 1 base respectively, with 8 bases between them. The CDR3 coding sequence is TGTGCCAGCTCACCAAGCCTAGCCCAAGAGACCCAGTACTTC. This gives the protein CASSPSLAQETQYF.

V is TRBV5-1 and J is TRBJ1-4; 10 bases map to TRBD1. The CDR3 is 15 amino acids. Trimming took 4 bases from V and 8 from J; bases not matched to a gene: 8. Looked up from germline, CDR1 is SGHRS and CDR2 is YFSETQ. CDR3: CASSRSGTGEEKLFF. Written as DNA, the CDR3 is TGCGCCAGCAGCCGGTCCGGGACAGGGGAAGAAAAACTGTTTTTT.

V usage is TRBV7-9 and J usage is TRBJ2-7; D is possibly TRBD1 (6 bases). Germline V gene sequence: CDR1 SEHNR, CDR2 FQNEAQ (reference sequence). The CDR3 is 14 residues long. V dropped 5 bases and J dropped 4 bases, with 15 bases sitting between them. The CDR3 nucleotides read TGTGCCAGCAGCCCCAAAGGACAGATTTACGAGCAGTACTTC. This gives the protein CASSPKGQIYEQYF.

This clone was observed a single time. The chain joins TRBV30 to TRBJ2-3, with D perhaps matching TRBD1 (6 bases). Trimming took 3 bases from V and 3 from J, leaving 16 bases between them. Germline values: CDR1 GTSNPN, CDR2 SVGIG (reference sequence). The length of the CDR3 is 15 residues. CDR3: CAWSIRGIVTDTQYF. The CDR3 bases are TGTGCCTGGAGCATAAGGGGGATTGTTACAGATACGCAGTATTTT.